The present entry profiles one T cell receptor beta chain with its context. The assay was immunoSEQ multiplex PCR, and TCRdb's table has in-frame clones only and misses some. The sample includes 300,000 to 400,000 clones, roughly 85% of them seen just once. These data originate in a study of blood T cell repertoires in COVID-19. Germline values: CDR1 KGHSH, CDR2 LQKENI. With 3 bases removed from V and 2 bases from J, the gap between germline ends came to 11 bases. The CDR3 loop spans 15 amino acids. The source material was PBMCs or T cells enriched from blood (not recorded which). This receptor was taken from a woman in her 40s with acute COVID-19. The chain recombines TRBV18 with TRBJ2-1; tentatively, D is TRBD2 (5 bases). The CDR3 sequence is CASSPRVEPYNEQFF. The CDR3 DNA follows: TGTGCCAGCTCACCGAGGGTAGAACCCTACAATGAGCAGTTCTTC.